This is a list of T cell receptor beta chains from one sample in a study of blood T cell repertoires in COVID-19. The table came from immunoSEQ multiplex PCR; TCRdb's copy has only in-frame clones and leaves some out. Of fewer than 45,000 clones in the sample, approximately 80% were seen once. Source material: peripheral blood. All receptors derive from a man aged 65 to 85 with acute or convalescent COVID-19. The CDR3 runs from the conserved cysteine through the conserved F or W. The order of the fields is CDR3 DNA, CDR3 protein, J gene, D gene, V gene, clone size. A D gene is named only where the DNA matches it firmly. Size is omitted from some rows. Given values are once, few, many or a class for expanded clones.

CDR3nt: TGTGCCAGCAGCTCAAACTTTGGGGGGACTGAAGCTTTCTTT
CDR3aa: CASSSNFGGTEAFF
j_gene: TRBJ1-1
d_gene: .
v_gene: TRBV7-9
abundance: .

CDR3nt: TGCGCCAGCAGCCAAGACAGGGTCGAGACCCAGTACTTC
CDR3aa: CASSQDRVETQYF
j_gene: TRBJ2-5
d_gene: TRBD1
v_gene: TRBV5-1
abundance: .

CDR3nt: TGCGCCAGCAGCTTTGGGACAGGACCCTATGGCTACACCTTC
CDR3aa: CASSFGTGPYGYTF
j_gene: TRBJ1-2
d_gene: TRBD1
v_gene: TRBV5-1
abundance: .

CDR3nt: TGTGCCAGCACCCCAGACAATGAGCAGTTCTTC
CDR3aa: CASTPDNEQFF
j_gene: TRBJ2-1
d_gene: .
v_gene: TRBV7-2
abundance: .

CDR3nt: TGTGCCATCACCAGGACTCCTCGCTCTGGGGCCAACGTCCTGACTTTC
CDR3aa: CAITRTPRSGANVLTF
j_gene: TRBJ2-6
d_gene: .
v_gene: TRBV10-3
abundance: .

CDR3nt: TGCGCCAGCAGTAAATCCCGGGACAGGGTGGAGGGCTACACCTTC
CDR3aa: CASSKSRDRVEGYTF
j_gene: TRBJ1-2
d_gene: TRBD1
v_gene: TRBV5-1
abundance: .

CDR3nt: TGTGCCACCACCTTACGACAGCACAATGAGCAGTTCTTC
CDR3aa: CATTLRQHNEQFF
j_gene: TRBJ2-1
d_gene: .
v_gene: TRBV15
abundance: .

CDR3nt: TGTGCCACCGAACCTAGGACTAGCGGGGGGGCCGACGAGCAGTACTTC
CDR3aa: CATEPRTSGGADEQYF
j_gene: TRBJ2-7
d_gene: TRBD2
v_gene: TRBV10-3
abundance: .

CDR3nt: TGTGCCACCAGCAGAGGCACGGAGACTGAAGCTTTCTTT
CDR3aa: CATSRGTETEAFF
j_gene: TRBJ1-1
d_gene: .
v_gene: TRBV15
abundance: many

CDR3nt: TGCGCCAGCAGTAGACCTCTAGCGGGGGGTTCTTCCGCCCAAGAGACCCAGTACTTC
CDR3aa: CASSRPLAGGSSAQETQYF
j_gene: TRBJ2-5
d_gene: TRBD2
v_gene: TRBV10-2
abundance: .

CDR3nt: TGTGCCAGTAGTCGCACCTCTAGCGGGGGACTTAATGAGCAGTTCTTC
CDR3aa: CASSRTSSGGLNEQFF
j_gene: TRBJ2-1
d_gene: TRBD2
v_gene: TRBV19
abundance: .

CDR3nt: TGCAGCGTTTATACAGGGGGCGCCTCCGGGGAGCTGTTTTTT
CDR3aa: CSVYTGGASGELFF
j_gene: TRBJ2-2
d_gene: TRBD1
v_gene: TRBV29-1
abundance: few

CDR3nt: TGTGCCAGCAGTTCTTACTCTGGACAGTCCTACAATGAGCAGTTCTTC
CDR3aa: CASSSYSGQSYNEQFF
j_gene: TRBJ2-1
d_gene: .
v_gene: TRBV6-5
abundance: .

CDR3nt: TGCGCCAGCAGCTTGGCCGGGCAGACAGTCGGGGGAAACACCATATATTTT
CDR3aa: CASSLAGQTVGGNTIYF
j_gene: TRBJ1-3
d_gene: .
v_gene: TRBV5-1
abundance: few

CDR3nt: TGTGCCAGCAGTAACAGTCCATTCGATCAGCCCCAGCATTTT
CDR3aa: CASSNSPFDQPQHF
j_gene: TRBJ1-5
d_gene: .
v_gene: TRBV6-5
abundance: .

CDR3nt: TGTGCCAGCAGCCTAGGGTACCAGGAAAAACTGTTTTTT
CDR3aa: CASSLGYQEKLFF
j_gene: TRBJ1-4
d_gene: .
v_gene: TRBV9
abundance: few

CDR3nt: TGTGCCAGCAGCTTAGGCGGGGGGCCCCAAGAGACCCAGTACTTC
CDR3aa: CASSLGGGPQETQYF
j_gene: TRBJ2-5
d_gene: TRBD2
v_gene: TRBV7-9
abundance: .

CDR3nt: TGCGCCAGCAGTGACCTTTATTCACCCCTCCACTTT
CDR3aa: CASSDLYSPLHF
j_gene: TRBJ1-6
d_gene: .
v_gene: TRBV10-1
abundance: .

CDR3nt: TGTGCCAGCAGCTTAGCGGGGACTAGCGGGGGCCAAGAGACCCAGTACTTC
CDR3aa: CASSLAGTSGGQETQYF
j_gene: TRBJ2-5
d_gene: TRBD2
v_gene: TRBV7-9
abundance: .

CDR3nt: TGTGCCAGCTCACCGACAGTGGGCTATGGCTACACCTTC
CDR3aa: CASSPTVGYGYTF
j_gene: TRBJ1-2
d_gene: .
v_gene: TRBV18
abundance: .

CDR3nt: TGTGCCAGCTCACCGAGGAACCAGGGGTTCGGGAATTCACCCCTCCACTTT
CDR3aa: CASSPRNQGFGNSPLHF
j_gene: TRBJ1-6
d_gene: .
v_gene: TRBV18
abundance: .

CDR3nt: TGCAGTGCTAGTGAGGGGGCGTCATCCTATGGCTACACCTTC
CDR3aa: CSASEGASSYGYTF
j_gene: TRBJ1-2
d_gene: TRBD1
v_gene: TRBV20-1
abundance: .

CDR3nt: TGCGCCAGCAGCTCCGTGACAGGGGGATCCTACAATGAGCAGTTCTTC
CDR3aa: CASSSVTGGSYNEQFF
j_gene: TRBJ2-1
d_gene: TRBD1
v_gene: TRBV5-1
abundance: .

CDR3nt: TGCGCCAGCAGCTTGGGTCAGGGGGTGGCAGATACGCAGTATTTT
CDR3aa: CASSLGQGVADTQYF
j_gene: TRBJ2-3
d_gene: TRBD1
v_gene: TRBV5-1
abundance: .

CDR3nt: TGTGCCAGCAGCCTAGGACAGGCGGGTGGCTACACCTTC
CDR3aa: CASSLGQAGGYTF
j_gene: TRBJ1-2
d_gene: TRBD1
v_gene: TRBV3-1/TRBV3-2
abundance: .

CDR3nt: TGTGCCAGCAGCTTAAGCGTAGTCACTGAAGCTTTCTTT
CDR3aa: CASSLSVVTEAFF
j_gene: TRBJ1-1
d_gene: .
v_gene: TRBV11-3
abundance: .

CDR3nt: TGCGCCAGCAGCCCAGGACAGGGATCAGTCTCAGATACGCAGTATTTT
CDR3aa: CASSPGQGSVSDTQYF
j_gene: TRBJ2-3
d_gene: TRBD1
v_gene: TRBV5-1
abundance: once

CDR3nt: TGTGCCAGCAGCCACCTAGACAGGGACGATGCTGGCTACACCTTC
CDR3aa: CASSHLDRDDAGYTF
j_gene: TRBJ1-2
d_gene: TRBD1
v_gene: TRBV6-2/TRBV6-3
abundance: .

CDR3nt: TGCGCCAGCAGCCAAGGTGACAGGGGCATAGAGCTCAAGTACTTC
CDR3aa: CASSQGDRGIELKYF
j_gene: TRBJ2-7
d_gene: TRBD1
v_gene: TRBV4-1
abundance: .

CDR3nt: TGTGCCAGCAGCCTGGACAGGGGGCCCTATGGCTACACCTTC
CDR3aa: CASSLDRGPYGYTF
j_gene: TRBJ1-2
d_gene: TRBD1
v_gene: TRBV7-2
abundance: once

CDR3nt: TGTGCCAGCAGCCGCGGACAGGGCAGGGAAAAACTGTTTTTT
CDR3aa: CASSRGQGREKLFF
j_gene: TRBJ1-4
d_gene: TRBD1
v_gene: TRBV7-9
abundance: .

CDR3nt: TGTGCCAGCACCCCCGGAGAGCCTAGGGAGCAGTACTTC
CDR3aa: CASTPGEPREQYF
j_gene: TRBJ2-7
d_gene: .
v_gene: TRBV5-4
abundance: .

CDR3nt: TGTGCCAGCAGCCGATACAGGGCCGCTGAAGCTTTCTTT
CDR3aa: CASSRYRAAEAFF
j_gene: TRBJ1-1
d_gene: .
v_gene: TRBV5-6
abundance: .

CDR3nt: TGTGCCAGCAGTTTGTTGACAGGGGGCAGTGAAAAACTGTTTTTT
CDR3aa: CASSLLTGGSEKLFF
j_gene: TRBJ1-4
d_gene: TRBD1
v_gene: TRBV28
abundance: few

CDR3nt: TGTGCCAGTAGTATCAAGGGGACAGGGGGACTGAACCAGCCCCAGCATTTT
CDR3aa: CASSIKGTGGLNQPQHF
j_gene: TRBJ1-5
d_gene: TRBD1
v_gene: TRBV19
abundance: .

CDR3nt: TGTGCCAGTAGTATAGATACGGGGACAGGGAAAAAACTGTTTTTT
CDR3aa: CASSIDTGTGKKLFF
j_gene: TRBJ1-4
d_gene: TRBD1
v_gene: TRBV19
abundance: .

CDR3nt: TGTGCCAGCAGTGAAGAGTTAGCGGGGCCCTACAATGAGCAGTTCTTC
CDR3aa: CASSEELAGPYNEQFF
j_gene: TRBJ2-1
d_gene: TRBD2
v_gene: TRBV6-1
abundance: .

CDR3nt: TGTGCCAGCAGCTTGGGGTTTATACAGGGGCGCTCGCCCCAGCATTTT
CDR3aa: CASSLGFIQGRSPQHF
j_gene: TRBJ1-5
d_gene: TRBD1
v_gene: TRBV5-8
abundance: .

CDR3nt: TGTGCCAGCGGATCCCCCAGGACAGCCTCCTACGAGCAGTACTTC
CDR3aa: CASGSPRTASYEQYF
j_gene: TRBJ2-7
d_gene: .
v_gene: TRBV27
abundance: few

CDR3nt: TGTGCCAGCAGCTTAATCTCCAACTTCGACATTCAGTACTTC
CDR3aa: CASSLISNFDIQYF
j_gene: TRBJ2-4
d_gene: .
v_gene: TRBV11-2
abundance: few

CDR3nt: TGTGCCACCAGTGAAAGTGGGACAGGGGGAGAAAAACTGTTTTTT
CDR3aa: CATSESGTGGEKLFF
j_gene: TRBJ1-4
d_gene: TRBD1
v_gene: TRBV24-1
abundance: .

CDR3nt: TGCGCCAGCAGCGAAGGGAGCTACAATGAGCAGTTCTTC
CDR3aa: CASSEGSYNEQFF
j_gene: TRBJ2-1
d_gene: .
v_gene: TRBV5-1
abundance: once

CDR3nt: TGTGCCAGCAGCATACTAAGCTCCTATAATTCACCCCTCCACTTT
CDR3aa: CASSILSSYNSPLHF
j_gene: TRBJ1-6
d_gene: .
v_gene: TRBV7-9
abundance: once

CDR3nt: TGTGCCAGCAGCCCTAGCATGGGGATGTATGGCTACACCTTC
CDR3aa: CASSPSMGMYGYTF
j_gene: TRBJ1-2
d_gene: .
v_gene: TRBV7-6
abundance: .

CDR3nt: TGTGCCAGCAGCCAGGGGACAAGGGGCAATCAGCCCCAGCATTTT
CDR3aa: CASSQGTRGNQPQHF
j_gene: TRBJ1-5
d_gene: .
v_gene: TRBV6-5
abundance: .

CDR3nt: TGTGCCACCAGTCCCCCTAATATGGATGGCTACACCTTC
CDR3aa: CATSPPNMDGYTF
j_gene: TRBJ1-2
d_gene: .
v_gene: TRBV15
abundance: .

CDR3nt: TGCGCCAGCAGCTTGGGGCCAACAGGGTTGGGCGAGCAGTACTTC
CDR3aa: CASSLGPTGLGEQYF
j_gene: TRBJ2-7
d_gene: .
v_gene: TRBV5-1
abundance: .

CDR3nt: TGTGCCAGCAGCCAATCTGGACAGGGGAGGACCTACGAGCAGTACTTC
CDR3aa: CASSQSGQGRTYEQYF
j_gene: TRBJ2-7
d_gene: TRBD1
v_gene: TRBV3-1/TRBV3-2
abundance: .

CDR3nt: TGTGCCAGCAGCCCTACTACCGCAGGGGGGATCGGTTCACCCCTCCACTTT
CDR3aa: CASSPTTAGGIGSPLHF
j_gene: TRBJ1-6
d_gene: TRBD1
v_gene: TRBV7-2
abundance: .

CDR3nt: TGTGCCAGCAGCTTAGTGCCCGGGGGCACAGATACGCAGTATTTT
CDR3aa: CASSLVPGGTDTQYF
j_gene: TRBJ2-3
d_gene: .
v_gene: TRBV11-2
abundance: .

CDR3nt: TGTGCCAGCAGCCAGACAGGGGACTATGGCTACACCTTC
CDR3aa: CASSQTGDYGYTF
j_gene: TRBJ1-2
d_gene: TRBD1
v_gene: TRBV3-1/TRBV3-2
abundance: .

CDR3nt: TGTGCAAGTCGCCGGTTTTGGAGCTCCTATAATTCACCCCTCCACTTT
CDR3aa: CASRRFWSSYNSPLHF
j_gene: TRBJ1-6
d_gene: .
v_gene: TRBV12-2
abundance: .

CDR3nt: TGTGCCAGCAGCTTGGCGGAGGGCTATGAGCAGTTCTTC
CDR3aa: CASSLAEGYEQFF
j_gene: TRBJ2-1
d_gene: .
v_gene: TRBV5-8
abundance: .

CDR3nt: TGTGCCAGCTCGAGCGGGACAGGGAACAGAAATGCTGGAAACACCATATATTTT
CDR3aa: CASSSGTGNRNAGNTIYF
j_gene: TRBJ1-3
d_gene: TRBD1
v_gene: TRBV18
abundance: .

CDR3nt: TGTGCCAGCAGCAAGGAACAGGGTAATCCCAGCTCCTACGAGCAGTACTTC
CDR3aa: CASSKEQGNPSSYEQYF
j_gene: TRBJ2-7
d_gene: .
v_gene: TRBV21-1
abundance: .

CDR3nt: TGCGCCAGCAGCCAAGATTTGGGGGGTGAGCAGTTCTTC
CDR3aa: CASSQDLGGEQFF
j_gene: TRBJ2-1
d_gene: .
v_gene: TRBV4-1
abundance: .

CDR3nt: TGTGCCAGCAGACTGGGACTCGACAATGAGCAGTTCTTC
CDR3aa: CASRLGLDNEQFF
j_gene: TRBJ2-1
d_gene: .
v_gene: TRBV6-6
abundance: few

CDR3nt: TGTGCCAGCAGCCCGTGGCGGCAAGAGACCCAGTACTTC
CDR3aa: CASSPWRQETQYF
j_gene: TRBJ2-5
d_gene: .
v_gene: TRBV11-3
abundance: .

CDR3nt: TGCGCCAGCAGCGCCGCACAGGGAGCGCGCACCGGGGAGCTGTTTTTT
CDR3aa: CASSAAQGARTGELFF
j_gene: TRBJ2-2
d_gene: .
v_gene: TRBV5-1
abundance: .

CDR3nt: TGTGCCAGCTCACCAGGGGGCCCCACAGCTGGAAACACCATATATTTT
CDR3aa: CASSPGGPTAGNTIYF
j_gene: TRBJ1-3
d_gene: .
v_gene: TRBV18
abundance: .